This TCR beta chain was obtained from a study of blood T cells in healthy people across ages. Study results and caveats: Diversity was estimated from one million T cells, and these estimates were considered underestimates. Long-lived donors exceeded aged donors in naive CD4+ cells and diversity.

Every donor gave 8.5 to 10 milliliters of peripheral blood. Note on this clonotype: Its antigen is not known.

A second PCR, run for about 6 to 11 cycles, used a sample-barcoded 5' primer plus a J-beta primer mix. MiXCR, run by TCRdb on the 5' RACE reads, gives a single entry per CDR3 protein. The data show more than 450,000 distinct CDR3 sequences, approximately 26% seen once. The same data also went into a second study, on T cells of mothers and their children.

Sequencing was done on a sample of blood. The sequence came from a boy aged 2 to 10 in good health.

The CDR3: CASSPLRGRVLYF. CDR3 DNA: TGTGCCAGCAGCCCCCTCCGCGGGAGAGTCCTGTATTTT. The rearrangement links TRBV7-9 to TRBJ2-3; TRBD2 aligns across 7 bases. The CDR3 has 13 residues. V dropped 5 bases and J dropped 14; count of bases not matched to a gene: 13. Germline V gene lookup returns CDR1 SEHNR and CDR2 FQNEAQ (reference sequence).